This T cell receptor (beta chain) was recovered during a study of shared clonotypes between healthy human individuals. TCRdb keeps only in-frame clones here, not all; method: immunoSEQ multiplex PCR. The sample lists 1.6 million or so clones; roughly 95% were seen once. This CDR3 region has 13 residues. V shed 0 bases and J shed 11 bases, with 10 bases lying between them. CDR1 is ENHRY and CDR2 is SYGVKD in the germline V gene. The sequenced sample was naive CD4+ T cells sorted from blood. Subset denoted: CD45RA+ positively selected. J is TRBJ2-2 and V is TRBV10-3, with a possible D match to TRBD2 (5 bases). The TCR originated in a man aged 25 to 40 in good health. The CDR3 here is CAISESYRGELFF. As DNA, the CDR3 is TGTGCCATCAGTGAGTCTTACCGGGGAGAGCTGTTTTTT.